This TCR beta chain was captured in a study of OX40 agonist ivuxolimab in advanced cancers. Turning to the study itself: Hepatocellular carcinoma, melanoma, renal cell or head and neck cancer affected the dose-escalation patients. Partial responses, seen in three patients, involved one hepatocellular carcinoma and two cutaneous melanomas. Study-wide findings and caveats: The antigen specificity of the peripheral T cells (those that were expanded) was not determined.

The assay was immunoSEQ multiplex PCR, and TCRdb's table has in-frame clones only and misses some. This repertoire shows 50,000 to 65,000 clones, 80% to 90% found once; its top ten account for approximately 0.55%. The V gene lost 4 bases and the J gene lost 6 bases, with 8 bases spanning the gap. The CDR3 consists of 12 residues. CDR1 and CDR2 from the germline V gene are MGHRA and YSYEKL. About this clone itself: Its antigen is undetermined.

The gene calls are TRBV4-1 and TRBJ2-3, with D unclear. The sequence was obtained from an adult with an advanced solid tumor such as melanoma, head and neck, liver or kidney cancer. The source was CD4+ or CD8+ T cells sorted from blood, collected in a trial of the OX40 agonist ivuxolimab. DNA of the CDR3: TGCGCCAGCAGCCCCTCTATGGATACGCAGTATTTT. Its translation is CASSPSMDTQYF.